The 30 T cell receptor beta chains below come from one sample, sequenced in a study of blood T cell repertoires in COVID-19. TCRdb keeps only in-frame clones here, not all; method: immunoSEQ multiplex PCR. The sample holds over 200,000 clones; more than 85% are singletons and the top ten take under 2.5%. Specimen: peripheral blood. The receptors derive from a man in his forties with active or convalescent COVID-19.

The chain carries TRBV6-4 and TRBJ1-5; D possibly corresponds to TRBD1 (5 bases). The CDR3 is 15 residues long. Germline assignment: CDR1 MRHNA and CDR2 SNTAGT. With 5 bases removed from V and 4 bases from J, the gap between germline ends came to 15 bases. The CDR3 protein is CASSKDKAVNQPQHF. CDR3 bases: TGTGCCAGCAGTAAGGACAAGGCCGTTAATCAGCCCCAGCATTTT.

The rearrangement links TRBV19 to TRBJ2-7; maybe TRBD2 (5 bases). Trimming pared 5 bases from V and 3 bases from J, leaving 14 bases between. CDR1 is LNHDA, CDR2 SQIVND, per germline (reference sequence). This CDR3 has 14 residues. CDR3 coding DNA: TGTGCCAGTAGTGGATGGACGGAGGACTACGAGCAGTACTTC. The encoded protein is CASSGWTEDYEQYF.

This chain uses TRBV19 with TRBJ2-1; TRBD2 aligns across 8 bases. This CDR3 contains 13 residues. The J segment lost 8 bases and the V segment lost 7 bases, leaving 7 bases of the junction unmatched. Germline loops: CDR1 LNHDA, CDR2 SQIVND (reference sequence). The CDR3 bases are TGTGCCAGTAAAAAGCGGGGGTCCCATGAGCAGTTCTTC. It codes for CASKKRGSHEQFF.

The chain joins TRBV28 to TRBJ1-5; possible D gene TRBD1, 6 bases. The germline gives CDR1 MDHEN, CDR2 SYDVKM. The CDR3 length is 14 residues. Trimming took 5 bases from V and 5 from J, leaving 13 bases between them. The CDR3 sequence is CASSPRDKHQPQHF. The CDR3 nucleotides read TGTGCCAGCAGTCCCCGGGACAAGCATCAGCCCCAGCATTTT.

CDR3 amino acids: CASRFATSGQNTGELFF. In DNA, the CDR3 is TGTGCCAGCAGATTCGCCACTTCGGGACAGAACACCGGGGAGCTGTTTTTT. V gene TRBV27 combines with J gene TRBJ2-2, with a tentative D call TRBD1 (6 bases). CDR3 size: 17 residues. Germline CDR1 MNHEY, CDR2 SMNVEV (reference sequence). The V end lost 6 bases, the J end lost 1 base, and 18 bases lay between the germline ends.

This clone is a singleton in its sample. J is TRBJ2-7 and V is TRBV29-1; 9 bases are a match to TRBD2. CDR1 SQVTM and CDR2 ANQGSEA come from the germline V gene. CDR3 length: 12 amino acids. J lost 4 bases, V lost 7 bases, and 5 bases had no gene match. CDR3 protein: CSARTSAYEQYF. The CDR3 DNA follows: TGCAGCGCTCGGACTAGCGCTTACGAGCAGTACTTC.

The chain recombines TRBV6-2 or TRBV6-3 with TRBJ1-1, with D uncertain. Trimming removed 6 bases from V and 1 base from J, with 12 bases in between. The CDR3 covers 14 residues. CDR1 is MNHEY, CDR2 SVGEGT, per germline. The CDR3 loop reads CASSSPGTNTEAFF. Written as DNA, the CDR3 is TGTGCCAGCAGCTCCCCAGGCACGAACACTGAAGCTTTCTTT.

This chain connects TRBV19 to TRBJ1-5; 12 bases fit TRBD1. The CDR3 consists of 13 residues. With V trimmed by 8 bases and J by 7 bases, 3 bases remained unmatched. Germline CDR1 and CDR2: LNHDA and SQIVND (reference sequence). This CDR3 reads CASGTGGVQPQHF. CDR3 nucleotides: TGTGCCAGTGGGACAGGGGGCGTGCAGCCCCAGCATTTT.

The J gene is TRBJ2-1, the V gene TRBV11-2; 12 bases align to TRBD2. Trimming cost V 2 bases and J 6 bases; bases outside gene matches: 2. CDR3 size: 15 residues. Germline loops: CDR1 SGHAT, CDR2 FQNNGV. CDR3 in amino acids: CASSLQLAGGNEQFF. CDR3 in DNA: TGTGCCAGCAGCTTACAACTAGCGGGAGGCAATGAGCAGTTCTTC.

The chain carries TRBV2 and TRBJ2-7; 9 nucleotides agree with TRBD1. In germline, CDR1 is SNHLY, CDR2 FYNNEI. This CDR3 is 15 amino acids long. Trimming cost V 3 bases and J 2 bases; bases outside gene matches: 5. In DNA form, the CDR3 reads TGTGCCAGCAGTGACCTACGACAGGGGGCCTACGAGCAGTACTTC. The encoded protein is CASSDLRQGAYEQYF.

The chain carries TRBV6-5 and TRBJ2-7; 7 bases are shared with TRBD1. V lost 5 bases, J lost 4 bases, and 8 bases stayed unmatched. Germline V lookup: CDR1 MNHEY, CDR2 SVGAGI. The CDR3 has 14 amino acids. The CDR3, as DNA: TGTGCCAGCAGTACACAGGGGATCAGTTACGAGCAGTACTTC. Translating gives CASSTQGISYEQYF.

The rearrangement uses TRBV19 and TRBJ1-4; tentatively, D is TRBD1 (6 bases). The V end lost 5 bases, the J end lost 8 bases, and 18 bases lay between the germline ends. Germline loops: CDR1 LNHDA, CDR2 SQIVND (reference sequence). The CDR3 spans 15 residues. The CDR3 reads CASSPAGAGREKLFF. The DNA of the CDR3 is TGTGCCAGTAGTCCCGCAGGGGCCGGTCGGGAAAAACTGTTTTTT.

The CDR3 is CASSVETSGRDEQFF. CDR3 nucleotides: TGTGCCAGCAGCGTAGAGACTAGCGGGAGGGATGAGCAGTTCTTC. V gene TRBV9 combines with J gene TRBJ2-1; 14 nucleotides match TRBD2. Trimming at V came to 0 bases and at J to 8 bases, leaving 1 base not matched to a gene. Germline V lookup: CDR1 SGDLS, CDR2 YYNGEE. This CDR3 region has 15 residues.

The rearrangement links TRBV18 to TRBJ1-1; 9 positions match TRBD1. Germline CDR1 reads KGHSH; CDR2 reads LQKENI. There are 14 residues in the CDR3. J was trimmed by 1 base and V by 6 bases; bases with no gene match: 3. In DNA, the CDR3 is TGTGCCAGCTCTCGGGACAGGGCGAACACTGAAGCTTTCTTT. It codes for CASSRDRANTEAFF.

This chain joins TRBV2 and TRBJ2-7, with D possibly TRBD1 on 6 matching bases. The germline CDR1 and CDR2 sequences are SNHLY and FYNNEI. V lost 6 bases and J lost 1, with 19 bases in between. This CDR3 is 16 amino acids long. The CDR3: CASRRWGTKLSYEQYF. The CDR3, as DNA: TGTGCCAGCAGGAGGTGGGGGACAAAACTATCCTACGAGCAGTACTTC.

V and J are TRBV7-9 and TRBJ2-3; weak D call: TRBD2 (6 bases). Germline CDR1 is SEHNR and CDR2 is FQNEAQ (reference sequence). This CDR3 is built from 15 residues. Trimming removed 5 bases from V and 2 bases from J, with 14 bases in between. This chain's CDR3 is CASSPGTFYTDTQYF. In nucleotides, the CDR3 is TGTGCCAGCAGCCCTGGGACTTTCTACACAGATACGCAGTATTTT.

V usage is TRBV3-1 (or the pseudogene TRBV3-2) and J usage is TRBJ2-1, with a tentative D call TRBD1 (6 bases). This CDR3 is 21 amino acids long. Trimming took 4 bases from V and 4 from J, leaving 32 bases between them. Germline CDR1 LGHDT, CDR2 YNNKEL (reference sequence). The CDR3 nucleotides are TGTGCCAGCAGCCCAGAACATCCGGCAGGGGAGAGTAATGGGCTTTACAATGAGCAGTTCTTC. Translated: CASSPEHPAGESNGLYNEQFF.

The V and J genes are TRBV3-1 (or the pseudogene TRBV3-2) and TRBJ1-3; D gene ambiguous. Germline CDR1 is LGHDT and CDR2 is YNNKEL (reference sequence). CDR3 length: 14 residues. V shed 3 bases and J shed 0 bases, with 6 bases lying between them. CDR3 loop: CASSQRYSGNTIYF. CDR3 nucleotides: TGTGCCAGCAGCCAGAGGTACTCTGGAAACACCATATATTTT.

The chain links TRBV5-1 to TRBJ1-1; no firm D call. Germline V gene data show CDR1 as SGHRS and CDR2 as YFSETQ. The CDR3 has 16 amino acids. V was clipped by 1 base and J by 0 bases, with 13 bases between them. CDR3 loop: CASSLIGEGMNTEAFF. The CDR3, as DNA: TGCGCCAGCAGCTTGATCGGGGAAGGAATGAACACTGAAGCTTTCTTT.

The gene calls are TRBV11-3 and TRBJ2-3, with 8 bases fitting TRBD2. V lost 4 bases, J lost 9 bases, and 6 bases stayed unmatched. The length of the CDR3 is 13 residues. Germline V gives CDR1 SGHNT, CDR2 YENEEA. CDR3 sequence reads: CASSSLAGMTQYF. CDR3 DNA: TGTGCCAGCAGCTCGTTAGCGGGGATGACGCAGTATTTT.

This clone was counted between two and nine times. The V call is TRBV19, the J call TRBJ1-5, with D hard to call. CDR3 length: 13 amino acids. Trimming removed 4 bases at V and 6 bases at J, with 10 bases between. The germline gives CDR1 LNHDA, CDR2 SQIVND (reference sequence). The CDR3, as DNA: TGTGCCAGTAGTAACCCCACCGGTCAGCCCCAGCATTTT. Protein: CASSNPTGQPQHF.

As concerns this clone: Other DNA sequences within the sample encode an identical CDR3. V is TRBV28 and J is TRBJ1-4, with TRBD1 matching over 8 bases. J gave up 4 bases and V 5 bases, and 3 bases lay outside the gene matches. This CDR3 has 14 residues. From germline, CDR1 is MDHEN and CDR2 SYDVKM. CDR3 sequence reads: CASSTRGLNEKLFF. DNA of the CDR3: TGTGCCAGCAGTACCAGGGGGCTTAATGAAAAACTGTTTTTT.

The chain joins TRBV3-1 (or the pseudogene TRBV3-2) to TRBJ1-2, with D perhaps matching TRBD1 (6 bases). Germline CDR1 reads LGHDT; CDR2 reads YNNKEL (reference sequence). The V end lost 4 bases, the J end lost 4 bases, and 16 bases lay between the germline ends. This CDR3 contains 15 residues. CDR3 DNA sequence: TGTGCCAGCAGCCCCACCAGACAGGTTCGCTATGGCTACACCTTC. Protein sequence: CASSPTRQVRYGYTF.

V gene TRBV10-3 combines with J gene TRBJ2-7; the D gene is possibly TRBD2 (5 bases). The length of the CDR3 is 13 residues. Deletions cut 0 bases from V and 3 bases from J, with 6 bases between. Germline assignment: CDR1 ENHRY and CDR2 SYGVKD. CDR3 region: CAISESGIYEQYF. The CDR3 region has the DNA TGTGCCATCAGTGAGTCCGGGATCTACGAGCAGTACTTC.

The J gene is TRBJ2-3, the V gene TRBV4-1, with a tentative D call TRBD1 (6 bases). CDR3 length: 15 residues. The germline CDR1 and CDR2 sequences are MGHRA and YSYEKL. V was cut by 1 base and J by 5 bases, with 13 bases left in between. CDR3 sequence reads: CASSQGGQGIDTQYF. The DNA for the CDR3 is TGCGCCAGCAGCCAAGGGGGGCAGGGAATAGATACGCAGTATTTT.

V and J are TRBV3-1 (or the pseudogene TRBV3-2) and TRBJ1-1; 11 bases are a match to TRBD1. The germline V gene has CDR1 LGHDT and CDR2 YNNKEL (reference sequence). V gave up 3 bases and J gave up 4 bases; unmatched junction bases: 7. CDR3 length equals 16 residues. The CDR3 DNA reads TGTGCCAGCAGCCAGCGAGGACAGGGGGCGGCCACTGAAGCTTTCTTT. It codes for CASSQRGQGAATEAFF.

The rearrangement joins TRBV6-5 to TRBJ1-1, with TRBD1 matching 9 bases. Trimming at V came to 5 bases and at J to 4 bases, leaving 5 bases not matched to a gene. This CDR3 is 14 amino acids long. Germline CDR1 MNHEY, CDR2 SVGAGI. CDR3 nucleotide sequence: TGTGCCAGCAGTCGAGACAGGGGGGGCACTGAAGCTTTCTTT. It codes for CASSRDRGGTEAFF.

CDR3 protein: CASSPLRGQINTEAFF. DNA for the CDR3: TGTGCCAGCTCACCACTGCGGGGGCAAATAAACACTGAAGCTTTCTTT. This chain links TRBV18 with TRBJ1-1; a weak D match, TRBD1 (6 bases). Germline assignment: CDR1 KGHSH and CDR2 LQKENI. Trimming removed 1 base from V and 2 bases from J, with 14 bases in between. There are 16 residues in the CDR3. Complete variable domain (other parts from reference TRBV18 and TRBJ1-1): NAGVMQNPRHLVRRRGQEARLRCSPMKGHSHVYWYRQLPEEGLKFMVYLQKENIIDESGMPKERFSAEFPKEGPSILRIQQVVRGDSAAYFCASSPLRGQINTEAFFGQGTRLTVV.

The V gene is TRBV2, the J gene TRBJ2-1, with 7 bases matching TRBD2. The length of the CDR3 is 17 residues. Germline V gene data show CDR1 as SNHLY and CDR2 as FYNNEI. V shed 3 bases, J shed 3 bases, and the junction held 11 bases outside the gene matches. Here the CDR3 DNA reads TGTGCCAGCAGTGAGACGAGCGGGACTCCGGTCTACAATGAGCAGTTCTTC. Translation gives CASSETSGTPVYNEQFF. Full variable domain (outside the CDR3, taken from reference TRBV2 and TRBJ2-1): EPEVTQTPSHQVTQMGQEVILRCVPISNHLYFYWYRQILGQKVEFLVSFYNNEISEKSEIFDDQFSVERPDGSNFTLKIRSTKLEDSAMYFCASSETSGTPVYNEQFFGPGTRLTVL.

The CDR3 protein is CSGRPGQRNTEAFF. The CDR3 DNA follows: TGCAGCGGTAGGCCGGGACAGAGAAACACTGAAGCTTTCTTT. The genes are TRBV29-1 and TRBJ1-1, with 7 bases fitting TRBD1. V trimming: 7 bases; J trimming: 2 bases; junction bases outside the gene matches: 10. The germline CDR1 and CDR2 sequences are SQVTM and ANQGSEA. This CDR3 has 14 amino acids. Supplemented by reference TRBV29-1 and TRBJ1-1, the full variable domain reads SAVISQKPSRDICQRGTSLTIQCQVDSQVTMMFWYRQQPGQSLTLIATANQGSEATYESGFVIDKFPISRPNLTFSTLTVSNMSPEDSSIYLCSGRPGQRNTEAFFGQGTRLTVV.